This T cell receptor (beta chain) was retrieved from a study of T cell changes during pregnancy in multiple sclerosis. Only in-frame clones appear in the TCRdb table, and some are missing; sequencing was by immunoSEQ multiplex PCR. The sample records around 40,000 clones, more than 85% being singletons. Germline V gene data show CDR1 as SGHTA and CDR2 as FQGNSA. The length of the CDR3 is 16 residues. V dropped 5 bases and J dropped 3; count of bases not matched to a gene: 10. The V gene is TRBV7-2, the J gene TRBJ2-3, with 8 bases that match TRBD1. The sequences come from CD4+ T cells from peripheral blood mononuclear cells, collected in the second trimester of pregnancy. This TCR derives from a female donor with multiple sclerosis, enrolled in a pregnancy study. CDR3 bases: TGTGCCAGCAGCCCTCGGACAGGGCTTAGGACAGATACGCAGTATTTT. Residues: CASSPRTGLRTDTQYF.